This entry lists 24 T cell receptor beta chains sequenced from one sample in a study of OX40 agonist ivuxolimab in advanced cancers. The protocol was immunoSEQ multiplex PCR, while the TCRdb copy is restricted to in-frame clones and leaves out a portion. This sample has tens of thousands of clones, with roughly nine tenths found just once. The source was CD4+ or CD8+ T cells sorted from blood, collected in a trial of the OX40 agonist ivuxolimab. These receptors were taken from an adult with an advanced solid tumor such as melanoma, head and neck, liver or kidney cancer.

The chain combines TRBV7-2 with TRBJ1-3; D is undetermined. CDR1 is SGHTA and CDR2 is FQGNSA in the germline V gene. Trimming removed 4 bases from V and 3 bases from J, with 7 bases in between. The CDR3 runs 13 residues. CDR3 sequence (DNA): TGTGCCAGCAGCTCCTATTATGGAAACACCATATATTTT. Translating gives CASSSYYGNTIYF.

The chain couples TRBV28 to TRBJ1-6; D ambiguous. Germline V gives CDR1 MDHEN, CDR2 SYDVKM. The germline V and J ends were trimmed by 7 bases and 9 bases, with 10 bases remaining between them. This CDR3 has 12 amino acids. As DNA, the CDR3 is TGTGCCAGCACCACGACACCTTCACCCCTCCACTTT. Translation gives CASTTTPSPLHF. The full variable domain, its missing parts supplied by reference TRBV28 and TRBJ1-6, is DVKVTQSSRYLVKRTGEKVFLECVQDMDHENMFWYRQDPGLGLRLIYFSYDVKMKEKGDIPEGYSVSREKKERFSLILESASTNQTSMYLCASTTTPSPLHFGNGTRLTVT.

The chain is built from TRBV6-5 and TRBJ2-7; D is tentatively TRBD1 or TRBD2 (5 bases each). This CDR3 contains 15 residues. V lost 6 bases to trimming and J lost 6 bases, with 21 bases between them. Germline lookup yields CDR1 MNHEY and CDR2 SVGAGI. The CDR3 DNA reads as TGTGCCAGCAGGCCCGGGACCTCCTCCGGGTCCGAGCAGTACTTC. It yields the protein CASRPGTSSGSEQYF.

The J gene is TRBJ2-2, the V gene TRBV29-1, with D unresolved. The CDR3 covers 14 residues. Trimming removed 6 bases from V and 8 bases from J, with 19 bases in between. Germline CDR1 reads SQVTM; CDR2 reads ANQGSEA. Here the CDR3 reads CSVTVLGSAGELFF. CDR3 DNA: TGCAGCGTCACTGTGTTAGGATCGGCTGGGGAGCTGTTTTTT.

This clone was observed once. The chain links TRBV14 to TRBJ2-5; the D gene is possibly TRBD1 (6 bases). The germline gives CDR1 SGHDN, CDR2 FVKESK. Trimming left V 4 bases short and J 1 base short, with 13 bases between. This CDR3 is built from 15 residues. The chain's CDR3 is CASSLTYRVQETQYF. The CDR3 DNA is TGTGCCAGCAGCCTAACCTACAGGGTCCAAGAGACCCAGTACTTC.

This sequence joins TRBV18 and TRBJ1-1; D is uncertain. Trimming stripped 0 bases from V and 0 bases from J, with 5 bases between. The CDR3 runs 14 residues. Germline V lookup: CDR1 KGHSH, CDR2 LQKENI. The CDR3 is CASSPPGLNTEAFF. Written as DNA, the CDR3 is TGTGCCAGCTCACCACCGGGGTTGAACACTGAAGCTTTCTTT.

The chain combines TRBV28 with TRBJ1-5; 8 bases align to TRBD1. V was clipped by 5 bases and J by 15 bases; unmatched bases: 15. This CDR3 has 14 residues. Germline V gives CDR1 MDHEN, CDR2 SYDVKM. CDR3: CASSVPGTGPLRHF. DNA of the CDR3: TGTGCCAGCAGTGTCCCCGGGACAGGCCCTCTGCGGCATTTT.

The V and J genes are TRBV10-3 and TRBJ2-1, with 10 bases aligning to TRBD1. CDR1 is ENHRY and CDR2 is SYGVKD in the germline V gene. The CDR3 covers 15 residues. With V trimmed by 2 bases and J by 4 bases, 2 bases remained unmatched. The CDR3 sequence is CAISEGGQGYNEQFF. CDR3 bases: TGTGCCATCAGTGAGGGGGGACAGGGGTACAATGAGCAGTTCTTC.

This clone was recorded once. This chain connects TRBV19 to TRBJ2-3; 12 bases fit TRBD2. The CDR3 sequence is 17 residues long. J lost 1 base, V lost 1 base, and 3 bases had no gene match. Per germline, CDR1 LNHDA and CDR2 SQIVND (reference sequence). The CDR3 spells CASSIVGLAGRTDTQYF. The CDR3 nucleotides read TGTGCCAGTAGTATAGTAGGACTAGCGGGACGCACAGATACGCAGTATTTT.

The chain has TRBV7-9 and TRBJ2-5; 9 nucleotides align to TRBD2. The germline V gene encodes CDR1 SEHNR and CDR2 FQNEAQ (reference sequence). J lost 4 bases, V lost 2 bases, and 11 bases had no gene match. The CDR3 has 17 residues. In DNA form, the CDR3 reads TGTGCCAGCAGCTTATTATTGGGCGGGGGGGCCGGAGAGACCCAGTACTTC. It codes for CASSLLLGGGAGETQYF.

V is TRBV7-8 and J is TRBJ1-5, with D perhaps TRBD1 (5 bases). The CDR3 runs 14 residues. The V end lost 2 bases, the J end lost 5 bases, and 10 bases lay between the germline ends. Per germline, CDR1 SGHVS and CDR2 FQNEAQ. In nucleotides, the CDR3 is TGTGCCAGCAGCTTAACCGGGGCCGATCAGCCCCAGCATTTT. It is translated as CASSLTGADQPQHF. Complete variable domain (other parts from reference TRBV7-8 and TRBJ1-5): GAGVSQSPRYKVAKRGQDVALRCDPISGHVSLFWYQQALGQGPEFLTYFQNEAQLDKSGLPSDRFFAERPEGSVSTLKIQRTQQEDSAVYLCASSLTGADQPQHFGDGTRLSIL.

This clone is medium-sized in the sample. This chain joins TRBV28 and TRBJ2-7, with 9 nucleotides matching TRBD2. The germline V gene encodes CDR1 MDHEN and CDR2 SYDVKM. The CDR3 has 15 amino acids. The V and J ends lost 5 bases and 3 bases, in that order; junction bases with no gene match: 8. The CDR3 DNA follows: TGTGCCAGCAGTAGCCTTAGCGGGAGCCTCTACGAGCAGTACTTC. Translating gives CASSSLSGSLYEQYF. The whole variable domain, remainder taken from reference TRBV28 and TRBJ2-7, is DVKVTQSSRYLVKRTGEKVFLECVQDMDHENMFWYRQDPGLGLRLIYFSYDVKMKEKGDIPEGYSVSREKKERFSLILESASTNQTSMYLCASSSLSGSLYEQYFGPGTRLTVT.

This chain links TRBV5-1 with TRBJ2-1; a possible D gene is TRBD2 (5 bases). The CDR3 loop spans 16 amino acids. Per the germline V gene, CDR1 is SGHRS and CDR2 is YFSETQ. V was pared by 0 bases and J by 0 bases, with 10 bases between. Here the CDR3 reads CASSLATAASYNEQFF. CDR3 nucleotides: TGCGCCAGCAGCTTGGCCACAGCGGCCTCCTACAATGAGCAGTTCTTC. Combining the CDR3 with reference TRBV5-1 and TRBJ2-1 gives the whole variable domain KAGVTQTPRYLIKTRGQQVTLSCSPISGHRSVSWYQQTPGQGLQFLFEYFSETQRNKGNFPGRFSGRQFSNSRSEMNVSTLELGDSALYLCASSLATAASYNEQFFGPGTRLTVL.

The chain has TRBV2 and TRBJ2-2; D not certain. The germline V gene has CDR1 SNHLY and CDR2 FYNNEI. CDR3 length equals 14 residues. Trimming stripped 9 bases from V and 2 bases from J, with 13 bases between. The CDR3 region has the DNA TGTGCCAGTGGGCGGCAACCTAACACCGGGGAGCTGTTTTTT. It codes for CASGRQPNTGELFF. The whole variable domain, remainder taken from reference TRBV2 and TRBJ2-2, is EPEVTQTPSHQVTQMGQEVILRCVPISNHLYFYWYRQILGQKVEFLVSFYNNEISEKSEIFDDQFSVERPDGSNFTLKIRSTKLEDSAMYFCASGRQPNTGELFFGEGSRLTVL.

The chain is built from TRBV5-4 and TRBJ1-1; no reliable D call. This CDR3 spans 15 amino acids. Germline CDR1 SGHNT, CDR2 YYREEE (reference sequence). Trimming cost V 4 bases and J 1 base, with 14 bases left between them. CDR3 in amino acids: CASSVSDGRNTEAFF. CDR3 in DNA: TGTGCCAGCAGCGTAAGCGACGGAAGGAACACTGAAGCTTTCTTT.

This chain uses TRBV7-2 with TRBJ2-6, with a tentative D call TRBD1 (5 bases). This CDR3 has 16 amino acids. Germline V gives CDR1 SGHTA, CDR2 FQGNSA. V was trimmed by 4 bases and J by 0 bases, leaving 10 bases between them. The CDR3 sequence: CASSYLQDSGANVLTF. Here the CDR3 DNA reads TGTGCCAGCAGCTATCTACAGGACTCTGGGGCCAACGTCCTGACTTTC.

The chain links TRBV7-2 to TRBJ2-4; 7 bases agree with TRBD2. V was pared by 1 base and J by 8 bases, with 8 bases of the junction left unmatched. Germline values: CDR1 SGHTA, CDR2 FQGNSA. This CDR3 is built from 15 residues. CDR3 sequence reads: CASSLGGGVSDIQYF. In DNA form, the CDR3 reads TGTGCCAGCAGCTTAGGGGGGGGTGTAAGCGACATTCAGTACTTC.

The CDR3 sequence is CASTHRGGGYTF. The CDR3 DNA sequence: TGTGCCAGCACCCACAGGGGAGGAGGCTACACCTTC. V is TRBV4-2 and J is TRBJ1-2; 7 bases agree with TRBD1. The CDR3 contains 12 residues. V shed 7 bases and J 8 bases; nucleotides not matched to a gene: 7. Per the germline V gene, CDR1 is LGHNA and CDR2 is YNFKEQ.

The V gene is TRBV7-8, the J gene TRBJ2-7; a weak D match, TRBD2 (6 bases). From germline, CDR1 is SGHVS and CDR2 FQNEAQ. This CDR3 comprises 16 residues. V was trimmed by 0 bases and J by 0 bases, leaving 12 bases between them. CDR3 sequence reads: CASSLAIGGFSYEQYF. CDR3 coding DNA: TGTGCCAGCAGCTTAGCTATCGGGGGTTTCTCCTACGAGCAGTACTTC.

CDR3 coding DNA: TGTGCCAGCAGTTTATCGAAGGGGAATTATTACAACACTGAAGCTTTCTTT. It specifies CASSLSKGNYYNTEAFF. The chain links TRBV27 to TRBJ1-1; tentative D call: TRBD1 (5 bases). This CDR3 is built from 17 residues. Looked up from germline, CDR1 is MNHEY and CDR2 is SMNVEV (reference sequence). The germline V and J ends were trimmed by 0 bases and 2 bases, with 16 bases remaining between them.

V usage is TRBV11-1 and J usage is TRBJ1-1; possible D gene TRBD1, 5 bases. This CDR3 region has 14 residues. Trimming took 1 base from V and 1 from J, leaving 7 bases between them. The V gene's germline CDR1 is SGHAT and CDR2 FQDESV (reference sequence). CDR3 bases: TGTGCCAGCAGCTTAGGGAGGGGGAACACTGAAGCTTTCTTT. Translating it yields CASSLGRGNTEAFF.

This CDR3 is CASSLGRSPYNSPLHF. CDR3 coding DNA: TGTGCCAGCAGCTTAGGCCGTTCCCCCTATAATTCACCCCTCCACTTT. The gene calls are TRBV27 and TRBJ1-6; no definite D call. Germline values: CDR1 MNHEY, CDR2 SMNVEV (reference sequence). V was clipped by 6 bases and J by 2 bases, with 14 bases between them. CDR3 size: 16 residues.

The count of this clone is one. J is TRBJ1-2 and V is TRBV6-5; perhaps TRBD1 as D (5 bases). V gave up 6 bases and J gave up 4 bases, with 12 bases separating them. This CDR3 has 13 amino acids. Germline V gives CDR1 MNHEY, CDR2 SVGAGI. The CDR3 reads CASSPDSRYGYTF. In DNA form, the CDR3 reads TGTGCCAGCAGCCCCGACAGCCGCTATGGCTACACCTTC.

This clone is a singleton in its sample. The genes are TRBV18 and TRBJ1-1; TRBD1 is a possible D gene (5 bases). Trimming shortened V by 0 bases and J by 6 bases, and 17 bases separated the two germline ends. The V gene's germline CDR1 is KGHSH and CDR2 LQKENI. This CDR3 has 16 residues. The CDR3, as DNA: TGTGCCAGCTCACCACCGGAGCGCGGGGGTGCACCTGAAGCTTTCTTT. Its protein is CASSPPERGGAPEAFF. Using reference TRBV18 and TRBJ1-1 for the parts outside the CDR3, the full variable domain is NAGVMQNPRHLVRRRGQEARLRCSPMKGHSHVYWYRQLPEEGLKFMVYLQKENIIDESGMPKERFSAEFPKEGPSILRIQQVVRGDSAAYFCASSPPERGGAPEAFFGQGTRLTVV.